This TCR beta chain was obtained from a study of T-cell memory formation after mild COVID-19. Overall study results and limits: Researchers report contracting CD4+ clones mostly in CM and EM, with CD8+ clones in EMRA.

The CDR3 sequence is 12 residues long. The germline V gene has CDR1 ENHRY and CDR2 SYGVKD. The V end lost 8 bases, the J end lost 2 bases, and 10 bases lay between the germline ends. TCRdb called the 5' RACE reads again in MiXCR, with one record for every CDR3 protein. The profile shows around 80,000 distinct CDR3 sequences, about 13% of them singletons. With regard to this clonotype: Its target is not known.

The V call is TRBV10-3, the J call TRBJ2-7, with TRBD1 as a possible D gene (5 bases). The receptor comes from a man aged 18 to 30 who had mild COVID-19 (a few samples of this study predate the infection). Cell type and time point are not known. The sample consisted of PBMCs or a T cell subset sorted from them (not recorded which). CDR3 sequence reads: CAIGASPYEQYF. The CDR3 nucleotides read TGTGCCATCGGGGCAAGTCCCTACGAGCAGTACTTC.